What follows are 10 T cell receptor beta chains derived from one specimen sequenced in a study of T cell responses to AZD1222 COVID-19 vaccine. Data came from immunoSEQ multiplex PCR; TCRdb stores just in-frame clones and leaves some out. The table includes around 35,000 clones, 70% to 90% detected once. The sequencing used peripheral blood, collected 28 days after the second AZD1222 dose. The origin of the receptors is an adult who received the AZD1222 COVID-19 vaccine.

This clone was counted only a few times. V is TRBV9 and J is TRBJ2-3, with 9 bases lining up with TRBD1. CDR1 and CDR2 from the germline V gene are SGDLS and YYNGEE. This CDR3 is built from 15 residues. Trimming at V came to 3 bases and at J to 2 bases, leaving 4 bases not matched to a gene. The CDR3 region has the DNA TGTGCCAGCAGCGCTGGGACAGGGATCACAGATACGCAGTATTTT. It translates to CASSAGTGITDTQYF.

This sequence joins TRBV19 and TRBJ1-6, with D possibly being TRBD1 (5 bases). V lost 5 bases and J 0 bases, leaving 11 bases between the germline ends. Germline lookup yields CDR1 LNHDA and CDR2 SQIVND (reference sequence). This CDR3 is 16 amino acids long. The CDR3 loop reads CASSALGRSYNSPLHF. The CDR3 region has the DNA TGTGCCAGTAGTGCTTTGGGACGCTCCTATAATTCACCCCTCCACTTT. Full variable domain (remainder filled in from reference TRBV19 and TRBJ1-6): DGGITQSPKYLFRKEGQNVTLSCEQNLNHDAMYWYRQDPGQGLRLIYYSQIVNDFQKGDIAEGYSVSREKKESFPLTVTSAQKNPTAFYLCASSALGRSYNSPLHFGNGTRLTVT.

This clone appeared a few times. The chain uses TRBV19 and TRBJ1-5, with TRBD1 matching 8 bases. The CDR3 covers 14 residues. J was trimmed by 0 bases and V by 10 bases; bases with no gene match: 5. Germline V gene data show CDR1 as LNHDA and CDR2 as SQIVND (reference sequence). Written as DNA, the CDR3 is TGTGCCACCGCGACAGGGGATAGCAATCAGCCCCAGCATTTT. Protein: CATATGDSNQPQHF. The full variable domain, in which reference TRBV19 and TRBJ1-5 provide the parts outside the CDR3, is DGGITQSPKYLFRKEGQNVTLSCEQNLNHDAMYWYRQDPGQGLRLIYYSQIVNDFQKGDIAEGYSVSREKKESFPLTVTSAQKNPTAFYLCATATGDSNQPQHFGDGTRLSIL.

This clone appeared a single time. The rearrangement links TRBV2 to TRBJ1-2; no clear D gene. Germline CDR1 is SNHLY and CDR2 is FYNNEI. V lost 0 bases and J lost 10, with 9 bases in between. This CDR3 spans 12 amino acids. The CDR3 loop reads CASSEAGRYYTF. The DNA of the CDR3 is TGTGCCAGCAGTGAAGCGGGTAGGTACTACACCTTC.

The chain is built from TRBV5-1 and TRBJ1-3, with D perhaps matching TRBD1 (6 bases). There are 16 residues in the CDR3. With 0 bases removed from V and 4 bases from J, the gap between germline ends came to 14 bases. Germline CDR1 reads SGHRS; CDR2 reads YFSETQ. The CDR3 reads CASSLAGVVRGNTIYF. CDR3 bases: TGCGCCAGCAGCTTGGCAGGGGTCGTAAGGGGAAACACCATATATTTT.

This clone was recorded once. V usage is TRBV5-1 and J usage is TRBJ1-1; 8 bases align to TRBD1. Germline values: CDR1 SGHRS, CDR2 YFSETQ. The junction had 14 bases not matched to a gene; V was cut back by 4 bases and J by 9 bases. The CDR3 spans 15 residues. This CDR3 is CASSPGGSRTGKAFF. The CDR3 DNA sequence: TGCGCCAGCAGCCCGGGGGGCTCCCGGACAGGGAAAGCTTTCTTT.

The genes are TRBV12-3 or TRBV12-4 and TRBJ1-1, with D possibly being TRBD1 (5 bases). This CDR3 region has 13 residues. Trimming took 0 bases from V and 3 from J, leaving 5 bases between them. CDR3 region: CASSLARDTEAFF. The CDR3 DNA follows: TGTGCCAGCAGTTTAGCCAGGGACACTGAAGCTTTCTTT.

V usage is TRBV6-5 and J usage is TRBJ2-1, with 8 bases aligning to TRBD2. From germline, CDR1 is MNHEY and CDR2 SVGAGI. The CDR3 consists of 15 residues. Germline trimming cut 9 bases from V and 4 bases from J; bases unmatched to any gene: 11. The chain's CDR3 is CASGPGGAVYNEQFF. CDR3 nucleotides: TGTGCCAGTGGCCCCGGGGGGGCCGTTTACAATGAGCAGTTCTTC.

There are a few counts of this clone. The V call is TRBV3-1 (or the pseudogene TRBV3-2), the J call TRBJ2-1; the D is unclear. This CDR3 is 12 amino acids long. CDR1 is LGHDT, CDR2 YNNKEL, per germline (reference sequence). Trimming took off 1 base at V and 9 bases at J, with 7 bases between the two ends. The CDR3 here is CASSQVTGEQFF. CDR3 coding DNA: TGTGCCAGCAGCCAAGTAACCGGTGAGCAGTTCTTC.

This chain links TRBV5-1 with TRBJ1-3, with D possibly matching TRBD1 (6 bases). The CDR3 has 14 amino acids. V lost 4 bases and J 2 bases, leaving 10 bases between the germline ends. Germline CDR1 is SGHRS and CDR2 is YFSETQ. The CDR3 bases are TGCGCCAGCAGCACTCAGGGGCCTGGAAACACCATATATTTT. Translation gives CASSTQGPGNTIYF.